The rows below give T cell receptor beta chains drawn from one sample of a study of blood T cell repertoires in COVID-19. The assay was immunoSEQ multiplex PCR, and TCRdb's table has in-frame clones only and misses some. Here the sample spans some 30,000 clones, approximately 80% being singletons. The sample consisted of peripheral blood. The source of these receptors is an older man with active COVID-19. Both conserved end residues are part of each CDR3. Each record gives: V gene, J gene, CDR3 protein.

v_call: TRBV27
j_call: TRBJ1-3
cdr3_aa: CASSRGPGNTIYF

v_call: TRBV4-1
j_call: TRBJ2-3
cdr3_aa: CASSPLAEGTDTQYF

v_call: TRBV27
j_call: TRBJ2-1
cdr3_aa: CASSIIAGSYNEQFF

v_call: TRBV12-3/TRBV12-4
j_call: TRBJ2-5
cdr3_aa: CASSFRETQYF

v_call: TRBV29-1
j_call: TRBJ1-1
cdr3_aa: CSERQGANTEAFF

v_call: TRBV12-3/TRBV12-4
j_call: TRBJ1-2
cdr3_aa: CASSPQGFAGYTF

v_call: TRBV30
j_call: TRBJ2-6
cdr3_aa: CATSPGVGANVLTF

v_call: TRBV15
j_call: TRBJ1-3
cdr3_aa: CATSRDFSSGNTIYF

v_call: TRBV5-6
j_call: TRBJ1-4
cdr3_aa: CASSLGWTGHEKLFF

v_call: TRBV9
j_call: TRBJ2-7
cdr3_aa: CASSVGGEQYF

v_call: TRBV7-8
j_call: TRBJ2-5
cdr3_aa: CASSLQAGGVQETQYF

v_call: TRBV5-1
j_call: TRBJ1-5
cdr3_aa: CASSPQGQSYQPQHF

v_call: TRBV4-1
j_call: TRBJ1-2
cdr3_aa: CASSQSRQGTSYTF

v_call: TRBV10-1
j_call: TRBJ2-3
cdr3_aa: CASSVSGGRDTQYF

v_call: TRBV5-6
j_call: TRBJ2-7
cdr3_aa: CASSPPGSYEQYF

v_call: TRBV24-1
j_call: TRBJ2-1
cdr3_aa: CATSDFRGSSGRNEQFF

v_call: TRBV9
j_call: TRBJ1-2
cdr3_aa: CASSAGQSHNYGYTF

v_call: TRBV5-6
j_call: TRBJ2-1
cdr3_aa: CASSSLLAGGPYNEQFF

v_call: TRBV30
j_call: TRBJ2-7
cdr3_aa: CAWSHLDEQYF

v_call: TRBV6-1
j_call: TRBJ2-7
cdr3_aa: CASSDPGGANEQYF